This T cell receptor beta chain was retrieved from a study of Ad26.COV2.S vaccination and SARS-CoV-2 variants. The repertoire was sequenced with immunoSEQ multiplex PCR; TCRdb's copy has only in-frame clones and lacks some. This sample has under 400,000 clones, with roughly 84% found just once. CDR1 is MNHNY, CDR2 SVGAGI, per germline (reference sequence). There are 15 residues in the CDR3. Between the trimmed V and J ends, which lost 6 bases and 2 bases, there was a span of 13 bases. The treatment here: 19 received Ad26.COV2.S at low or high dose, single or two shots; several received placebo; per-sample allocation not given. The investigators took samples on day 63 after the first vaccine or placebo injection.

The rearrangement links TRBV6-6 to TRBJ2-2, with TRBD1 as a possible D gene (5 bases). The source material was peripheral blood, sampled in a trial of Ad26.COV2.S vaccine versus placebo. This clonotype originated in a person aged 18 to 65 who received the Ad26.COV2.S COVID-19 vaccine or a placebo. The CDR3 is CASSHDSLNTGELFF. CDR3 sequence (DNA): TGTGCCAGCAGCCACGACAGCCTTAACACCGGGGAGCTGTTTTTT.